The T cell receptor beta chain described here comes from a study of blood T cell repertoires in COVID-19. Study in general: T cells, B-cell-depleted T cells, or PBMCs provided the cDNA or gDNA that served as material.

Generated by immunoSEQ multiplex PCR, the TCRdb table keeps only in-frame clones and is missing some. The table includes more than 150,000 clones, approximately 92% detected once. The receptor was derived from a woman aged 40 to 55 with acute or convalescent COVID-19. The sample consisted of peripheral blood.

The CDR3 sequence: CASSEGRQGVYQPQHF. The DNA of the CDR3 is TGTGCCAGCAGTGAAGGTCGCCAGGGGGTATATCAGCCCCAGCATTTT. The V and J genes are TRBV6-1 and TRBJ1-5; TRBD1 agrees at 7 bases. CDR3 length: 16 residues. The V gene end was trimmed by 1 base and the J gene end by 5 bases; junction bases not matched to a gene: 8. CDR1 MNHNS and CDR2 SASEGT come from the germline V gene.